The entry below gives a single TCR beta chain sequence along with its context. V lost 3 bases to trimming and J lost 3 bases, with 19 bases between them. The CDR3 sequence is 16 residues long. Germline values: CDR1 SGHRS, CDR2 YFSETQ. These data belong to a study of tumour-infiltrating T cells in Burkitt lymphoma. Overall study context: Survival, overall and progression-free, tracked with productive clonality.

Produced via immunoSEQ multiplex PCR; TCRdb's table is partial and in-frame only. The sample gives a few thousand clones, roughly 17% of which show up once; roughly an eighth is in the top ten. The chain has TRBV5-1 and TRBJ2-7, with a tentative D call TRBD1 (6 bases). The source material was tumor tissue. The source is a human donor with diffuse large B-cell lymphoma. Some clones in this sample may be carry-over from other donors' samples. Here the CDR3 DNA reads TGCGCCAGCAGCTGGGACAAGGATACCCCGCTCTACGAGCAGTACTTC. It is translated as CASSWDKDTPLYEQYF.